This TCR beta chain stems from a study of radiation and T cells in renal cell carcinoma. Study findings and constraints: Dominant CDR3 motifs were more common in irradiated tumors than controls. Only small tumor regions of 0.8 to 1 g were sampled. Compared with controls, irradiated tumors showed greater TCR clonality.

The length of the CDR3 is 13 residues. The germline V gene has CDR1 SNHLY and CDR2 FYNNEI. V lost 7 bases, J lost 12 bases, and 5 bases stayed unmatched. TCRdb's table, derived via immunoSEQ multiplex PCR, lists solely in-frame clones and lacks some. This table has 18,000 or so clones, roughly three fifths appearing once. Notes on this clone: Its antigen is unknown.

The treatment was: treatment-naive control, cytoreductive nephrectomy. Sequenced control tumors were from 11 males and a few females, median age approximately 62. The specimen comprised tumor tissue, sampled from a patient whose treatment was nephrectomy without radiotherapy. The rearrangement joins TRBV2 to TRBJ2-1, with 14 bases identical to TRBD2. The clonotype was recovered from a man between 50 and 59 years old with renal cell carcinoma. CDR3 nucleotides: TGTGCCAGCACACAGGGGACTAGCGGGGGGCAGTTCTTC. Translation: CASTQGTSGGQFF.